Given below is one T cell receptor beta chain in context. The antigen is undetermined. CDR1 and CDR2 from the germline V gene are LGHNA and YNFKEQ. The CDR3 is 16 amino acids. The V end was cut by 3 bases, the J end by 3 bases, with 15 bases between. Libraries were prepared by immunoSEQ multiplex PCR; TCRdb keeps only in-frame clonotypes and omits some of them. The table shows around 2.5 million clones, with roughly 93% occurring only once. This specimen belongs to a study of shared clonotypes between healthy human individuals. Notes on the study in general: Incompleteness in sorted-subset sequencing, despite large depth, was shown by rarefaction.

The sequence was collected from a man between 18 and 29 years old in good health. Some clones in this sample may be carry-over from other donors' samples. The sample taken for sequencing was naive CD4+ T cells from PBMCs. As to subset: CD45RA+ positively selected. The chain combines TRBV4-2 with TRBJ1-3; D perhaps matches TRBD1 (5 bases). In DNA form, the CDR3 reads TGTGCCAGCAGCCATTTAAGCCAGGGCTATGGAAACACCATATATTTT. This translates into CASSHLSQGYGNTIYF.